Listed here are 20 T cell receptor beta chains from one sample, sequenced in a study of shared clonotypes between healthy human individuals. Clones were read by immunoSEQ multiplex PCR, and TCRdb kept only the in-frame ones, dropping some. Here the sample spans about half a million clones, around 74% being singletons. The specimen was PBMCs. The receptors here all came from a woman aged 40 to 50 in good health. Some clones in this sample may be carry-over from other donors' samples.

This clone appeared once. The chain is built from TRBV19 and TRBJ1-1; a possible D gene is TRBD1 (5 bases). The CDR3 is 14 amino acids. The germline V gene encodes CDR1 LNHDA and CDR2 SQIVND (reference sequence). The V end lost 1 base, the J end lost 4 bases, and 10 bases lay between the germline ends. The CDR3 DNA sequence: TGTGCCAGTAGTATAGTTAGGGGCTCCACTGAAGCTTTCTTT. Amino acids: CASSIVRGSTEAFF.

The rearrangement joins TRBV6-1 to TRBJ1-1; D ambiguous. The germline CDR1 and CDR2 sequences are MNHNS and SASEGT. This CDR3 spans 14 amino acids. The V and J ends lost 1 base and 6 bases respectively, with 12 bases between them. The CDR3 sequence: CASSEGTLRAEAFF. In DNA, the CDR3 is TGTGCCAGCAGTGAAGGCACCCTTAGGGCTGAAGCTTTCTTT.

The V gene is TRBV7-2, the J gene TRBJ2-3, with 7 bases aligning to TRBD2. Germline lookup yields CDR1 SGHTA and CDR2 FQGNSA. J lost 4 bases, V lost 2 bases, and 3 bases had no gene match. The length of the CDR3 is 14 residues. CDR3 nucleotides: TGTGCCAGCAGCTTACTGACTAGCTCAGATACGCAGTATTTT. This encodes CASSLLTSSDTQYF.

V and J are TRBV6-1 and TRBJ1-3; TRBD1 matches 8 bases. V trimming: 4 bases; J trimming: 1 base; junction bases outside the gene matches: 0. Germline-derived CDR1 and CDR2 are MNHNS and SASEGT. There are 14 residues in the CDR3. In DNA form, the CDR3 reads TGTGCCAGCAGTGGACAGGGGTCTGGAAACACCATATATTTT. This gives the protein CASSGQGSGNTIYF.

The V call is TRBV11-3, the J call TRBJ2-1, with TRBD1 matching over 10 bases. Germline V gene sequence: CDR1 SGHNT, CDR2 YENEEA. J was trimmed by 4 bases and V by 5 bases; bases with no gene match: 8. The CDR3 length is 16 residues. This chain's CDR3 is CASSHMDRGGYNEQFF. The DNA for the CDR3 is TGTGCCAGCAGCCATATGGACAGGGGGGGGTACAATGAGCAGTTCTTC.

V gene TRBV29-1 combines with J gene TRBJ2-7; no definite D call. In germline, CDR1 is SQVTM, CDR2 ANQGSEA. This CDR3 has 11 amino acids. Deletions cut 1 base from V and 7 bases from J, with 8 bases between. The CDR3 DNA follows: TGCAGCGTTGAAGCCTTAGGTGAGCAGTACTTC. Translating gives CSVEALGEQYF.

V usage is TRBV6-1 and J usage is TRBJ1-1, with 7 bases fitting TRBD1. CDR1 and CDR2 (germline): MNHNS, SASEGT. The CDR3 contains 13 residues. V trimming: 6 bases; J trimming: 7 bases; junction bases outside the gene matches: 8. CDR3 nucleotide sequence: TGTGCCAGCAGACAAACCGGGACAGATGAAGCTTTCTTT. It yields the protein CASRQTGTDEAFF.

The V and J genes are TRBV5-4 and TRBJ2-5; 7 bases are a match to TRBD1. CDR1 is SGHNT, CDR2 YYREEE, per germline (reference sequence). The CDR3 consists of 14 residues. V gave up 3 bases and J gave up 2 bases; unmatched junction bases: 4. The CDR3 nucleotides read TGTGCCAGCAGCTCCGGGACAGTTCAAGAGACCCAGTACTTC. This sequence encodes CASSSGTVQETQYF.

This clone occurred once. This chain uses TRBV6-1 with TRBJ1-5; tentative D call: TRBD1 (5 bases). This CDR3 has 16 residues. Germline V lookup: CDR1 MNHNS, CDR2 SASEGT. V was shortened by 2 bases and J by 0 bases, with 11 bases between the two germline ends. The CDR3 DNA reads TGTGCCAGCAGTGAAAGACAGACCTATAGCAATCAGCCCCAGCATTTT. This gives the protein CASSERQTYSNQPQHF.

The rearrangement links TRBV4-1 to TRBJ1-2, with D uncertain. Between the trimmed V and J ends, which lost 2 bases and 2 bases, there was a span of 9 bases. Germline CDR1 and CDR2: MGHRA and YSYEKL. The CDR3 length is 14 residues. In DNA form, the CDR3 reads TGCGCCAGCAGCCAAACGACATTCAACTATGGCTACACCTTC. Its protein is CASSQTTFNYGYTF.

The chain joins TRBV30 to TRBJ2-1; TRBD2 aligns across 8 bases. Germline CDR1 is GTSNPN and CDR2 is SVGIG (reference sequence). The V segment lost 8 bases and the J segment 1 base; nucleotides outside the gene matches: 4. CDR3 length: 13 residues. CDR3 coding DNA: TGTGCCACTCAGCGGGAGTCCTACAATGAGCAGTTCTTC. Amino acids: CATQRESYNEQFF.

The chain employs TRBV10-3 and TRBJ1-4, with unresolved D. Germline CDR1 reads ENHRY; CDR2 reads SYGVKD. CDR3 length: 17 amino acids. Trimming removed 1 base from V and 1 base from J, with 13 bases in between. The DNA of the CDR3 is TGTGCCATCAGTGAGTTCCTGCCGGGCCAAACTAATGAAAAACTGTTTTTT. Residues: CAISEFLPGQTNEKLFF.

V gene TRBV10-3 combines with J gene TRBJ2-3; D is undetermined. Trimming cost V 7 bases and J 1 base, with 9 bases left between them. The V gene's germline CDR1 is ENHRY and CDR2 SYGVKD. This CDR3 has 13 residues. This chain's CDR3 is CAITSVGTDTQYF. CDR3 DNA: TGTGCCATCACCTCCGTGGGCACAGATACGCAGTATTTT.

The chain employs TRBV9 and TRBJ2-2; weak D call: TRBD2 (7 bases). The length of the CDR3 is 14 residues. V was clipped by 7 bases and J by 3 bases, with 13 bases between them. From germline, CDR1 is SGDLS and CDR2 YYNGEE. CDR3 sequence reads: CASGGGPDTGELFF. Here the CDR3 DNA reads TGTGCCAGCGGCGGGGGCCCCGACACCGGGGAGCTGTTTTTT. The full variable domain, completed using reference TRBV9 and TRBJ2-2, is DSGVTQTPKHLITATGQRVTLRCSPRSGDLSVYWYQQSLDQGLQFLIQYYNGEERAKGNILERFSAQQFPDLHSELNLSSLELGDSALYFCASGGGPDTGELFFGEGSRLTVL.

This chain joins TRBV2 and TRBJ1-5, with D possibly being TRBD1 (5 bases). Germline V gene lookup returns CDR1 SNHLY and CDR2 FYNNEI. The V end was cut by 6 bases, the J end by 1 base, with 10 bases between. CDR3 size: 14 residues. The CDR3 DNA is TGTGCCAGCAGCGGGGGGTTGAGCAATCAGCCCCAGCATTTT. This gives the protein CASSGGLSNQPQHF.

V gene TRBV30 combines with J gene TRBJ2-5, with a possible D match to TRBD2 (7 bases). Germline-derived CDR1 and CDR2 are GTSNPN and SVGIG (reference sequence). V dropped 0 bases and J dropped 2 bases, with 13 bases sitting between them. The CDR3 length is 15 residues. Written as DNA, the CDR3 is TGTGCCTGGAGTGTAGGGGGGGGAAGACAAGAGACCCAGTACTTC. Its protein product is CAWSVGGGRQETQYF. Combining the CDR3 with reference TRBV30 and TRBJ2-5 gives the whole variable domain SQTIHQWPATLVQPVGSPLSLECTVEGTSNPNLYWYRQAAGRGLQLLFYSVGIGQISSEVPQNLSASRPQDRQFILSSKKLLLSDSGFYLCAWSVGGGRQETQYFGPGTRLLVL.

About this clone: Other nucleotide sequences from this sample produce the same CDR3. The chain combines TRBV29-1 with TRBJ2-1, with a tentative D call TRBD2 (5 bases). Trimming took off 6 bases at V and 1 base at J, with 10 bases between the two ends. The germline V gene encodes CDR1 SQVTM and CDR2 ANQGSEA. The CDR3 runs to 13 residues. For the CDR3, the DNA is TGCAGCGTCGAAACGGGGTCCTACAATGAGCAGTTCTTC. Its translation: CSVETGSYNEQFF.

In its sample, this clone was seen a few times. V usage is TRBV28 and J usage is TRBJ2-7; D may be TRBD2 (5 bases). CDR3 length equals 15 residues. Germline V lookup: CDR1 MDHEN, CDR2 SYDVKM. V dropped 6 bases and J dropped 1 base, with 16 bases sitting between them. CDR3 nucleotides: TGTGCCAGCAGCCCACCGGGATCCCGGTCCTACGAGCAGTACTTC. Its protein product is CASSPPGSRSYEQYF.

The genes are TRBV29-1 and TRBJ2-1; the match to TRBD2 covers 7 bases. The CDR3 length is 12 residues. With V trimmed by 7 bases and J by 7 bases, 7 bases remained unmatched. Germline V lookup: CDR1 SQVTM, CDR2 ANQGSEA. CDR3 DNA: TGCAGCGGACGGCGGGGGTGGAATGAGCAGTTCTTC. It translates to CSGRRGWNEQFF.

This chain joins TRBV28 and TRBJ2-3, with no clear D. The germline CDR1 and CDR2 sequences are MDHEN and SYDVKM. V was cut by 4 bases and J by 1 base, with 9 bases left in between. CDR3 length: 14 amino acids. This CDR3 reads CASSWAAGTDTQYF. CDR3 nucleotides: TGTGCCAGCAGTTGGGCGGCGGGCACAGATACGCAGTATTTT.